Each of the 16 T cell receptor beta chains below was sequenced from the same sample in a study of cytomegalovirus exposure and HLA in healthy donors. The primer mix had 60 Vbeta and 13 Jbeta primers. Using immunoSEQ multiplex PCR, the repertoire was profiled, and TCRdb retains in-frame clones only, with some absent. The data hold about 100,000 clones, with around 85% observed a single time. The sample taken for sequencing was PBMCs. Receptor source: a man aged 30 to 45 in good health and CMV-seronegative.

The table lists this clone with a count of one. This chain links TRBV11-2 with TRBJ2-7; 7 bases agree with TRBD2. Germline-derived CDR1 and CDR2 are SGHAT and FQNNGV. V dropped 1 base and J dropped 4; count of bases not matched to a gene: 10. This CDR3 has 16 amino acids. The CDR3 region is CASSLGRGTNAYEQYF. In nucleotides, the CDR3 is TGTGCCAGCAGCTTAGGCCGGGGGACTAACGCTTACGAGCAGTACTTC.

The chain combines TRBV9 with TRBJ2-1; no clear D gene. CDR1 and CDR2 (germline): SGDLS, YYNGEE. The CDR3 totals 15 residues. V was pared by 0 bases and J by 5 bases, with 12 bases between. CDR3 nucleotide sequence: TGTGCCAGCAGCGTAGCGCTAGGATGGGACAATGAGCAGTTCTTC. Translating gives CASSVALGWDNEQFF.

The J gene is TRBJ2-3, the V gene TRBV7-3; 7 bases are a match to TRBD2. The CDR3 runs 14 residues. Trimming at V came to 4 bases and at J to 3 bases, leaving 4 bases not matched to a gene. Germline loops: CDR1 SGHTA, CDR2 FQGTGA. CDR3 nucleotide sequence: TGTGCCAGCAGCTGGCTAGCGGAAACAGATACGCAGTATTTT. Protein product: CASSWLAETDTQYF.

The V call is TRBV29-1, the J call TRBJ2-1, with D tentatively TRBD2 (6 bases). Trimming shortened V by 1 base and J by 10 bases, and 17 bases separated the two germline ends. The germline CDR1 and CDR2 sequences are SQVTM and ANQGSEA. The CDR3 consists of 14 residues. The CDR3 DNA sequence: TGCAGCGTTGAAGCGCGGGCAAAGCGGGTGGAGCAGTTCTTC. This encodes CSVEARAKRVEQFF.

For the CDR3, the DNA is TGTGCCAGCAGCTTAACAGGGACACAGACCCAGTACTTC. Its translation is CASSLTGTQTQYF. The V gene is TRBV7-9, the J gene TRBJ2-5, with D possibly TRBD1 on 6 matching bases. CDR3 length: 13 residues. Deletions cut 2 bases from V and 6 bases from J, with 10 bases between. Germline V CDR1 and CDR2: SEHNR, FQNEAQ (reference sequence).

The chain has TRBV19 and TRBJ1-1; D gene ambiguous. Trimming stripped 7 bases from V and 3 bases from J, with 9 bases between. Germline CDR1 and CDR2: LNHDA and SQIVND (reference sequence). The CDR3 extends over 12 amino acids. The CDR3 sequence: CASIGSYTEAFF. The CDR3 DNA sequence: TGTGCCAGTATCGGTTCTTACACTGAAGCTTTCTTT.

The chain is built from TRBV6-5 and TRBJ2-5, with TRBD2 identical over 7 bases. The CDR3 spans 13 residues. CDR1 and CDR2 (germline): MNHEY, SVGAGI. V trimming: 8 bases; J trimming: 5 bases; junction bases outside the gene matches: 8. The CDR3 sequence is CASSRGSTETQYF. For the CDR3, the DNA is TGTGCCAGCTCCCGCGGGAGTACGGAGACCCAGTACTTC.

The chain carries TRBV2 and TRBJ2-1, with 11 bases fitting TRBD2. V lost 5 bases, J lost 0 bases, and 6 bases stayed unmatched. The germline V gene has CDR1 SNHLY and CDR2 FYNNEI. This CDR3 contains 17 residues. This CDR3 is CASSHLAGGSSYNEQFF. The CDR3 DNA reads TGTGCCAGCAGTCATCTAGCGGGGGGTAGCTCCTACAATGAGCAGTTCTTC.

The J gene is TRBJ2-7, the V gene TRBV6-1; maybe TRBD1 (6 bases). Germline loops: CDR1 MNHNS, CDR2 SASEGT. CDR3 size: 14 residues. V was cut by 6 bases and J by 2 bases, with 14 bases left in between. Here the CDR3 reads CASRSQGPPYEQYF. Written as DNA, the CDR3 is TGTGCCAGCAGAAGTCAGGGGCCCCCCTACGAGCAGTACTTC.

The CDR3 DNA follows: TGCGCCAGCAGCCAGGTACTAGCGGGAGGATTCTCCTACGAGCAGTACTTC. Translating it yields CASSQVLAGGFSYEQYF. This chain connects TRBV4-3 to TRBJ2-7, with 12 bases aligning to TRBD2. Germline CDR1 is LGHNA and CDR2 is YSLEER. The V gene end was trimmed by 3 bases and the J gene end by 0 bases; junction bases not matched to a gene: 6. This CDR3 contains 17 residues.

There are a few counts of this clone. The chain combines TRBV7-3 with TRBJ2-2; D is undetermined. The germline gives CDR1 SGHTA, CDR2 FQGTGA. V lost 3 bases and J 5 bases, leaving 4 bases between the germline ends. This CDR3 contains 12 residues. The CDR3 is CASSLYTGELFF. The CDR3 nucleotides are TGTGCCAGCAGCTTGTATACCGGGGAGCTGTTTTTT.

The gene calls are TRBV5-1 and TRBJ2-3, with D perhaps matching TRBD2 (7 bases). The germline V gene has CDR1 SGHRS and CDR2 YFSETQ. CDR3 length: 15 residues. Trimming left V 2 bases short and J 5 bases short, with 15 bases between. The CDR3 loop reads CASSFLGGGQDTQYF. The CDR3 nucleotides read TGCGCCAGCAGCTTTCTGGGCGGGGGACAAGATACGCAGTATTTT.

This chain joins TRBV5-6 and TRBJ2-7; 11 bases align to TRBD2. The junction had 2 bases not matched to a gene; V was cut back by 4 bases and J by 5 bases. The length of the CDR3 is 13 residues. Germline assignment: CDR1 SGHDT and CDR2 YYEEEE. The CDR3 nucleotides read TGTGCCAGCAGCCTAGCGGGAGGAAACGAGCAGTACTTC. Amino acid sequence: CASSLAGGNEQYF.

V usage is TRBV6-1 and J usage is TRBJ2-7; 8 bases match TRBD1. Germline trimming cut 6 bases from V and 7 bases from J; bases unmatched to any gene: 5. The CDR3 is 12 amino acids. Germline V lookup: CDR1 MNHNS, CDR2 SASEGT. In DNA form, the CDR3 reads TGTGCCAGCAGGCGGACAGGGTTGGAGCAGTACTTC. This gives the protein CASRRTGLEQYF.

The chain employs TRBV6-5 and TRBJ2-7; D perhaps matches TRBD1 (6 bases). The germline V and J ends were trimmed by 2 bases and 3 bases, with 11 bases remaining between them. CDR1 MNHEY and CDR2 SVGAGI come from the germline V gene. The length of the CDR3 is 14 residues. CDR3 sequence (DNA): TGTGCCAGCAGTTACGGGGCAGGGGACTACGAGCAGTACTTC. Residues: CASSYGAGDYEQYF.

The V and J genes are TRBV11-2 and TRBJ2-1; D ambiguous. This CDR3 has 11 residues. Per germline, CDR1 SGHAT and CDR2 FQNNGV. Trimming removed 5 bases at V and 8 bases at J, with 7 bases between. For the CDR3, the DNA is TGTGCCAGCAGCCACTCCTATGAGCAGTTCTTC. This sequence encodes CASSHSYEQFF.